These T cell receptor beta chains were read from a single sample in a study of CD8+CD57+ T cells in acquired aplastic anemia. One entry per CDR3 protein results from TCRdb running MiXCR on the reads. Among roughly 280,000 distinct CDR3 sequences listed, approximately 60% were seen once. The sequenced material came from sorted CD4+, CD8+, or CD8+CD57+ T cells (not recorded which) from PBMCs. These receptors were taken from a human donor with aplastic anemia. The CDR3 runs from the conserved cysteine through the conserved F or W. A D gene is named only where the DNA matches it firmly. Clone size is stated in some rows and not others, as once, few, many or a class when expanded.

CDR3,DNA,size,J,D,V
CASSQGQGSRYEQYF,TGTGCCAGCAGCCAAGGACAGGGGAGCCGCTACGAGCAGTACTTC,NA,TRBJ2-7,TRBD1,TRBV14
CAIRGTGRSPLHF,TGTGCCATCAGGGGGACAGGGCGTTCACCCCTCCACTTT,NA,TRBJ1-6,TRBD1,TRBV10-3
CASSPRDRGTRWSEAFF,TGTGCCAGCAGCCCCCGGGACAGGGGGACTCGGTGGTCTGAAGCTTTCTTT,NA,TRBJ1-1,TRBD1,TRBV12-3/TRBV12-4
CSIKSGDGQPQHF,TGCAGTATCAAGTCAGGGGATGGGCAGCCCCAGCATTTT,NA,TRBJ1-5,NA,TRBV29-1
CASSSLPPLTGVGYEQYF,TGCGCCAGCAGCTCTTTGCCCCCTTTAACAGGGGTCGGTTACGAGCAGTACTTC,NA,TRBJ2-7,TRBD1,TRBV5-1
CASRSGGPQETQYF,TGTGCCAGCAGGTCAGGAGGACCTCAAGAGACCCAGTACTTC,NA,TRBJ2-5,NA,TRBV7-9
CAIFEWTSTDTQYF,TGTGCCATTTTCGAGTGGACCAGCACAGATACGCAGTATTTT,many,TRBJ2-3,NA,TRBV10-3
CASSPSGTSYEQYF,TGTGCCAGTAGTCCTTCCGGGACTTCCTACGAGCAGTACTTC,NA,TRBJ2-7,NA,TRBV19
CSGTGAGGGILNTEAFF,TGCAGCGGGACAGGGGCCGGCGGTGGGATCCTGAACACTGAAGCTTTCTTT,once,TRBJ1-1,TRBD1,TRBV29-1
CASTDGAISGNTIYF,TGTGCCAGCACCGACGGGGCTATCTCTGGAAACACCATATATTTT,NA,TRBJ1-3,NA,TRBV12-3/TRBV12-4
CASRGGTGQETQYF,TGCGCCAGCAGGGGGGGGACAGGACAAGAGACCCAGTACTTC,NA,TRBJ2-5,NA,TRBV10-1
CASSNGQGIGYQPQHF,TGTGCCAGCAGCAATGGACAGGGGATAGGCTATCAGCCCCAGCATTTT,many,TRBJ1-5,TRBD1,TRBV7-9
CASSSGGTMTEAFF,TGCGCCAGCAGCTCTGGGGGGACGATGACTGAAGCTTTCTTT,NA,TRBJ1-1,NA,TRBV5-1
CASSLQGFEGEKLFF,TGTGCCAGCAGCTTACAGGGATTTGAGGGGGAAAAACTGTTTTTT,NA,TRBJ1-4,NA,TRBV9
CASSQDQGRTDTQYF,TGTGCCAGCAGCCAAGACCAGGGCCGCACAGATACGCAGTATTTT,once,TRBJ2-3,NA,TRBV4-1
CSARPAWMGQGGHQPQHF,TGCAGTGCTAGACCTGCTTGGATGGGACAGGGGGGGCATCAGCCCCAGCATTTT,many,TRBJ1-5,TRBD1,TRBV20-1
CASSFRTGAAYEQYF,TGTGCCAGCAGCTTTAGGACAGGGGCGGCCTACGAGCAGTACTTC,NA,TRBJ2-7,TRBD1,TRBV5-7
CASSESVDTQYF,TGCGCCAGCAGTGAGTCGGTAGATACGCAGTATTTT,many,TRBJ2-3,NA,TRBV10-1
CASSFLWGYEQYF,TGTGCCAGCAGCTTTTTGTGGGGCTACGAGCAGTACTTC,NA,TRBJ2-7,NA,TRBV7-2
CASSLAGYSNQPQHF,TGCGCCAGCAGCTTGGCAGGGTATAGCAATCAGCCCCAGCATTTT,many,TRBJ1-5,NA,TRBV5-1
CATSVSGGREQYF,TGTGCCACCAGTGTTTCAGGGGGGAGGGAGCAGTACTTC,NA,TRBJ2-7,NA,TRBV24-1
CASSLRGGDRGENGYTF,TGTGCCAGCAGCTTACGTGGCGGGGACAGGGGAGAGAATGGCTACACCTTC,NA,TRBJ1-2,TRBD1,TRBV7-3
CSASAPGQGAQPQHF,TGCAGTGCTAGTGCCCCGGGACAGGGGGCCCAGCCCCAGCATTTT,NA,TRBJ1-5,TRBD1,TRBV20-1
CASSSTGWGTEAFF,TGTGCCAGCAGTTCGACAGGTTGGGGCACTGAAGCTTTCTTT,once,TRBJ1-1,NA,TRBV6-6
CASSPGEREAYNEQFF,TGTGCCAGCAGTCCGGGCGAGCGGGAGGCCTACAATGAGCAGTTCTTC,NA,TRBJ2-1,TRBD2,TRBV12-3/TRBV12-4
CASSVISAGGYNEQFF,TGTGCCAGCAGTGTAATCAGCGCGGGGGGCTACAATGAGCAGTTCTTC,many,TRBJ2-1,TRBD2,TRBV6-1
CASSQGVGSSPLHF,TGCGCCAGCAGCCAGGGGGTAGGTAGTTCACCCCTCCACTTT,NA,TRBJ1-6,TRBD1,TRBV5-1
CAISTGNEQFF,TGTGCCATCAGTACAGGAAATGAGCAGTTCTTC,NA,TRBJ2-1,NA,TRBV10-3
CASSVGGTGWNADTQYF,TGTGCCAGCAGCGTAGGTGGGACAGGGTGGAATGCAGATACGCAGTATTTT,NA,TRBJ2-3,TRBD1,TRBV9
CAIRTSGGETQYF,TGTGCCATCCGAACTAGCGGTGGAGAGACCCAGTACTTC,NA,TRBJ2-5,TRBD2,TRBV10-3
CASSPPARGNYGYTF,TGTGCCAGCTCACCCCCGGCCAGGGGAAACTATGGCTACACCTTC,many,TRBJ1-2,NA,TRBV18
CASSTGLGETQYF,TGTGCCAGCAGCACAGGGCTAGGGGAGACCCAGTACTTC,NA,TRBJ2-5,NA,TRBV7-9
CASGRGQGFEAFF,TGTGCCAGCGGCCGCGGACAGGGGTTTGAAGCTTTCTTT,NA,TRBJ1-1,TRBD1,TRBV2
CSVELLGQGYEQYF,TGCAGCGTTGAACTACTGGGACAGGGCTACGAGCAGTACTTC,NA,TRBJ2-7,TRBD1,TRBV29-1
CASSDGRNTEAFF,TGCGCCAGCAGTGACGGTAGGAACACTGAAGCTTTCTTT,few,TRBJ1-1,NA,TRBV10-2
CAVTGVDPSTDTQYF,TGTGCCGTCACTGGGGTGGACCCTAGCACAGATACGCAGTATTTT,NA,TRBJ2-3,NA,TRBV10-3
CSARVLNSPLHF,TGCAGTGCTAGAGTCTTAAATTCACCCCTCCACTTT,NA,TRBJ1-6,NA,TRBV20-1
CASSLRGSSFYEQYF,TGTGCCAGCAGCTTACGGGGGTCCTCCTTCTACGAGCAGTACTTC,NA,TRBJ2-7,NA,TRBV7-9
CASSLVAGALDTQYF,TGCGCCAGCAGCTTGGTCGCGGGAGCACTAGATACGCAGTATTTT,many,TRBJ2-3,TRBD2,TRBV5-1
CASSVGPGSSPLHF,TGTGCCAGCAGCGTAGGGCCGGGTAGTTCACCCCTCCACTTT,NA,TRBJ1-6,NA,TRBV9
CASSERGQASRSPLHF,TGCGCCAGCAGTGAAAGGGGCCAGGCAAGTCGGTCACCCCTCCACTTT,few,TRBJ1-6,NA,TRBV10-2
CASSPPGLAGTGELFF,TGTGCCAGCTCACCACCGGGACTAGCGGGTACCGGGGAGCTGTTTTTT,NA,TRBJ2-2,TRBD2,TRBV18
CASRVGGVEQYF,TGCGCCAGCAGAGTGGGGGGCGTCGAGCAGTACTTC,NA,TRBJ2-7,NA,TRBV5-1
CSATDRAGLGTEAFF,TGCAGTGCGACGGACAGGGCGGGCCTCGGCACTGAAGCTTTCTTT,NA,TRBJ1-1,TRBD1,TRBV20-1
CASSVDARENTIYF,TGTGCCAGCAGCGTAGACGCTAGAGAAAACACCATATATTTT,NA,TRBJ1-3,NA,TRBV9
CASSLGRRNEQFF,TGTGCCAGCAGCTTAGGACGCCGAAATGAGCAGTTCTTC,many,TRBJ2-1,NA,TRBV7-8
CASSWDRNPDTQYF,TGTGCCAGCAGTTGGGACAGGAACCCAGATACGCAGTATTTT,many,TRBJ2-3,TRBD1,TRBV2
CASSPSTVPSYGYTF,TGTGCCAGCTCACCAAGCACAGTTCCCTCCTATGGCTACACCTTC,many,TRBJ1-2,NA,TRBV18
CASSQVFRFGTDYGYTF,TGTGCCAGCAGCCAAGTTTTCCGGTTCGGCACAGACTATGGCTACACCTTC,NA,TRBJ1-2,NA,TRBV3-2
CASSPPPTRGRGYEQYF,TGTGCCAGCAGCCCTCCCCCAACTCGTGGCAGGGGGTACGAGCAGTACTTC,NA,TRBJ2-7,TRBD1,TRBV7-3
CASSWDSPGYNEQFF,TGTGCCAGCAGCTGGGACAGTCCGGGCTACAATGAGCAGTTCTTC,many,TRBJ2-1,TRBD1,TRBV5-4
CASSSRYSYEQYF,TGTGCCAGCAGCTCCCGCTACAGCTACGAGCAGTACTTC,NA,TRBJ2-7,NA,TRBV7-2
CASTLLSTDTQYF,TGTGCCAGCACACTCTTATCCACAGATACGCAGTATTTT,few,TRBJ2-3,NA,TRBV12-3/TRBV12-4
CASSYSSGQRLSEQYF,TGTGCCAGCAGTTACTCTTCCGGTCAAAGGCTTTCCGAGCAGTACTTC,many,TRBJ2-7,NA,TRBV6-5
CASSLEGLGGEQYF,TGCGCCAGCAGCTTGGAGGGTCTGGGGGGGGAGCAGTACTTC,NA,TRBJ2-7,TRBD2,TRBV5-1
CASSYSKGRSSYNEQFF,TGTGCCAGCAGTTACTCGAAGGGACGCAGCTCCTACAATGAGCAGTTCTTC,NA,TRBJ2-1,NA,TRBV6-2/TRBV6-3
CASSDVAGETQYF,TGTGCCAGCAGTGATGTAGCGGGAGAGACCCAGTACTTC,NA,TRBJ2-5,TRBD2,TRBV2
CASSGGGSGETQYF,TGTGCCAGCAGCGGGGGCGGGAGTGGAGAGACCCAGTACTTC,NA,TRBJ2-5,TRBD2,TRBV9